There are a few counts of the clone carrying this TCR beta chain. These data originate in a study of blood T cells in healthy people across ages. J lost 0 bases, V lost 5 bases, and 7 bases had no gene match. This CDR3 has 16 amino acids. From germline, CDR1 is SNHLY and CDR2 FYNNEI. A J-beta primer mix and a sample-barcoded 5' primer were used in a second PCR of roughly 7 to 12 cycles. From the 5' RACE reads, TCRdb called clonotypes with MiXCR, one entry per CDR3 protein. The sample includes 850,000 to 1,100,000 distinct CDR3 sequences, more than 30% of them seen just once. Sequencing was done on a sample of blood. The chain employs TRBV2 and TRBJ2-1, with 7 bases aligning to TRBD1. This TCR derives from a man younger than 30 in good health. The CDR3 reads CASSRQGGNSYNEQFF. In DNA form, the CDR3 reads TGTGCCAGCAGTAGACAGGGCGGAAACTCCTACAATGAGCAGTTCTTC.